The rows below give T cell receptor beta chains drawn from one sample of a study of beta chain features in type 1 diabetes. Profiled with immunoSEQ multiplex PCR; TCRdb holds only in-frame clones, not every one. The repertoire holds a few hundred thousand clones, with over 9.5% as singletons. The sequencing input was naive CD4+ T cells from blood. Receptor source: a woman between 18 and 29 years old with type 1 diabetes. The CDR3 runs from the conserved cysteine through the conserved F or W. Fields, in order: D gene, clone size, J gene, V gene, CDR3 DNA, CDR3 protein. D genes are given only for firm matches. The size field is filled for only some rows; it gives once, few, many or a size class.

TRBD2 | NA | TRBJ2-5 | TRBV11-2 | TGTGCCAGCGGGGAGGGGAGGGAGACCCAGTACTTC | CASGEGRETQYF
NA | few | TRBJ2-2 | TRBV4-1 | TGCGCCAGCAGCCAAGGGCTAGCGCAGAGCACCGGGGAGCTGTTTTTT | CASSQGLAQSTGELFF
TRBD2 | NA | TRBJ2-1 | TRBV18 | TGTGCCAGCTCACCACAACCTTTGAGCGGGAGAGTCAATGAGCAGTTCTTC | CASSPQPLSGRVNEQFF
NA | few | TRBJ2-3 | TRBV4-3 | TGCGCCAGCAGCCAAGGGGGGGGCGGAGATACGCAGTATTTT | CASSQGGGGDTQYF
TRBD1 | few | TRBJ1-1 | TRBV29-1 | TGCAGCGTCGCCATGGGACAGAAAGGATCTGAAGCTTTCTTT | CSVAMGQKGSEAFF
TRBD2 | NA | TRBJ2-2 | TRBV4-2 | TGTGCCAGCAGCTCCACTAGCGGAAACACCGGGGAGCTGTTTTTT | CASSSTSGNTGELFF
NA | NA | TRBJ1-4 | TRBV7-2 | TGTGCCAGCAGCTCGGACAGTCCCGTTCATGAAAAACTGTTTTTT | CASSSDSPVHEKLFF
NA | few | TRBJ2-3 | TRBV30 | TGTGCCTGGACCGGGACTCTCCTTAGCACAGATACGCAGTATTTT | CAWTGTLLSTDTQYF
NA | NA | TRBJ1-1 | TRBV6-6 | TGTGCCAGCAGTCAGGTTGAGGGTGAAGCTTTCTTT | CASSQVEGEAFF
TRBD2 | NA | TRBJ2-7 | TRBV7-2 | TGTGCCAGCAGCTGGACCCTAGCGGGGAGCTACGAGCAGTACTTC | CASSWTLAGSYEQYF
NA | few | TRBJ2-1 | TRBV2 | TGTGCCAGCAGTGAATGGGACTCTGACAATGAGCAGTTCTTC | CASSEWDSDNEQFF
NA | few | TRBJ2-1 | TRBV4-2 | TGTGCCAGCAGCCAGGAGGGACTCGAGCAGTTCTTC | CASSQEGLEQFF
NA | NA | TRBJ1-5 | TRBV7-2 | TGTGCCAGCAGCCCCCGCGGTGGGGGAGGTGAGCAGCCCCAGCATTTT | CASSPRGGGGEQPQHF
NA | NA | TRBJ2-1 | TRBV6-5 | TGTGCCAGCAGCATACTAGATGAGCAGTTCTTC | CASSILDEQFF
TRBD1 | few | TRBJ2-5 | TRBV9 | TGTGCCAGCAGCGGACGACAGGGCGGAGAGACCCAGTACTTC | CASSGRQGGETQYF
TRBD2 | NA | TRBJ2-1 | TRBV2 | TGTGCCAGCAAGGGACTAGCGGGAGAGAATGAGCAGTTCTTC | CASKGLAGENEQFF
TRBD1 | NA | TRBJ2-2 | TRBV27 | TGTGCCAGCAGCCAACGGACAGGGGCCGGGGAGCTGTTTTTT | CASSQRTGAGELFF
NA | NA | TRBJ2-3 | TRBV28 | TGTGCCAGCCATTCACCGGGTTCCACAGATACGCAGTATTTT | CASHSPGSTDTQYF
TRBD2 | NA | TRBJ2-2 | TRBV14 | TGTGCCAGCAGCCAGGGGCCTAGCGGGGTCACCGGGGAGCTGTTTTTT | CASSQGPSGVTGELFF
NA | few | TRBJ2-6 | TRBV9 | TGTGCCAGCAGCGAACAGGGGGCCAACGTCCTGACTTTC | CASSEQGANVLTF
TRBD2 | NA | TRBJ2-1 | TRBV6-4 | TGTGCCAGCAGAAAACTAGCGGGAGTAGGTGAGCAGTTCTTC | CASRKLAGVGEQFF
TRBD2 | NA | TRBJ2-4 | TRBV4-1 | TGCGCCAGCAGCCAAGGACTAGCGGGGCTCCTAGCCAAAAACATTCAGTACTTC | CASSQGLAGLLAKNIQYF
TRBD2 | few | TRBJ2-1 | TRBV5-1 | TGCGCCAGCAATCCTAGCGGGACAGCCTACAATGAGCAGTTCTTC | CASNPSGTAYNEQFF
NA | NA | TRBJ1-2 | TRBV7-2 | TGTGCCAGCAGCTTAGTGGCTGGCTACACCTTC | CASSLVAGYTF
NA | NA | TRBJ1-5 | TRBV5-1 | TGCGCCAGCAGCCCTCTGGGGATGTCGGGACAGCCCCAGCATTTT | CASSPLGMSGQPQHF
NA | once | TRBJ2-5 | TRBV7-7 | TGTGCTAGCAGCTTAGCCACCTTGGGAGACCAAGAGACCCAGTACTTC | CASSLATLGDQETQYF
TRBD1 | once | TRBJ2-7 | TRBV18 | TGTGCCAGCTCATCCTCAACCGGGACAGGGTACGAGCAGTACTTC | CASSSSTGTGYEQYF
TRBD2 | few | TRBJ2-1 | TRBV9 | TGTGCCAGCAGCGTAGACCCCATCGGACTAGCGGGAGGGGGTGAGCAGTTCTTC | CASSVDPIGLAGGGEQFF
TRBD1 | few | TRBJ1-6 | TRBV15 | TGTGCCACCAGCAGAGATCCGACAGGGGGTGGCTCACCCCTCCACTTT | CATSRDPTGGGSPLHF
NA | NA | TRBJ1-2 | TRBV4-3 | TGCGCCAGCAGCTGGGCAGGGTCAGTTGGCTACACCTTC | CASSWAGSVGYTF